This T cell receptor beta chain was profiled in a study of blood T cell repertoires in COVID-19. As for the study in general: PBMCs, B-cell-depleted T cells, or T cells provided the cDNA or gDNA that made up the material.

This clone has more than one count but fewer than ten. Participants came from about 23 US areas, aged about 18 to 89 years. Participants reported their clinical history, and cohort assignment relied on those reports. The CDR3 extends over 12 amino acids. From germline, CDR1 is SEHNR and CDR2 FQNEAQ (reference sequence). Trimming stripped 5 bases from V and 7 bases from J, with 8 bases between. In the authors' workflow: Amplifying reference gene primers gave estimates of nucleated cell counts. Measured with immunoSEQ multiplex PCR; TCRdb has only the in-frame clones, and not every one. V and J calls and clone size come straight from that table; D and trimming were deduced from the DNA. The profile shows 150,000 or so clones, over 75% of them singletons.

This clonotype originated in a man aged 45-65 years who had recovered from COVID-19. Material for sequencing was PBMCs or T cells enriched from blood (not recorded which). The chain recombines TRBV7-9 with TRBJ1-4; D unclear. CDR3 protein: CASSRVGEKLFF. CDR3 coding DNA: TGTGCCAGCAGCCGGGTTGGTGAAAAACTGTTTTTT.